The 29 T cell receptor beta chains presented below share a single source sample, sequenced in a study of beta chain features in type 1 diabetes. Study observations and caveats: Moderate yet significant TCRB CDR3 shortening was seen in Type 1 diabetes patients in all four CD4+ subsets.

These TCRs are of unknown antigen specificity. The study reverse transcribed the entire isolated RNA, so it sequenced expressed TCRB transcripts. Assay used: immunoSEQ multiplex PCR; TCRdb lists only in-frame clones, some missing. This sample has about 53,000 clones; 63% occur once, and the top ten carry 0.29%. The sample was stem cell memory CD4+ T cells from blood. The receptors come from a woman in her twenties or thirties with type 1 diabetes.

This chain joins TRBV19 and TRBJ2-1; 7 positions agree with TRBD1. In germline, CDR1 is LNHDA, CDR2 SQIVND (reference sequence). The CDR3 is made up of 16 amino acids. The junction had 11 bases not matched to a gene; V was cut back by 5 bases and J by 4 bases. The CDR3 nucleotides read TGTGCCAGTAGTGCTGGCTCTCGGACAGGTTACAATGAGCAGTTCTTC. Protein: CASSAGSRTGYNEQFF.

This chain uses TRBV5-1 with TRBJ2-5; 11 bases agree with TRBD2. V shed 1 base, J shed 5 bases, and the junction held 1 base outside the gene matches. This CDR3 contains 14 residues. Per the germline V gene, CDR1 is SGHRS and CDR2 is YFSETQ. CDR3 sequence (DNA): TGCGCCAGCAGCTTGACTAGCGGGAGTGAGACCCAGTACTTC. Its protein product is CASSLTSGSETQYF.

The rearrangement links TRBV7-8 to TRBJ1-5; tentatively, D is TRBD1 (5 bases). Germline CDR1 and CDR2: SGHVS and FQNEAQ. The CDR3 is made up of 14 amino acids. Trimming pared 6 bases from V and 5 bases from J, leaving 14 bases between. CDR3 DNA sequence: TGTGCCAGCAGGCCTACAGGACCAGATCAGCCCCAGCATTTT. Protein product: CASRPTGPDQPQHF.

The V gene is TRBV28, the J gene TRBJ1-1; possible D gene TRBD1, 5 bases. Per the germline V gene, CDR1 is MDHEN and CDR2 is SYDVKM. Trimming removed 5 bases at V and 1 base at J, with 11 bases between. This CDR3 has 14 amino acids. The CDR3 spells CASSALTGNTEAFF. Written as DNA, the CDR3 is TGTGCCAGCAGTGCCCTCACAGGGAACACTGAAGCTTTCTTT.

The chain carries TRBV27 and TRBJ1-1, with D possibly being TRBD1 (6 bases). V was trimmed by 6 bases and J by 1 base, leaving 12 bases between them. CDR3 size: 14 residues. Germline V gene sequence: CDR1 MNHEY, CDR2 SMNVEV (reference sequence). CDR3 region: CASRVQGENTEAFF. The CDR3, as DNA: TGTGCCAGCAGAGTACAGGGAGAGAACACTGAAGCTTTCTTT.

The chain combines TRBV5-4 with TRBJ2-5; D is perhaps TRBD1 (7 bases). The J call may be incorrect, as the DNA end agrees better with TRBJ2-7. Looked up from germline, CDR1 is SGHNT and CDR2 is YYREEE (reference sequence). The CDR3 has 14 residues. The CDR3, as DNA: TGTGCCAGCAGCACGCGGGACAGAAGCTACGAGCAGTACTTC. Translation: CASSTRDRSYEQYF.

The chain is built from TRBV6-5 and TRBJ2-5; 9 nucleotides line up with TRBD2. Germline trimming cut 4 bases from V and 4 bases from J; bases unmatched to any gene: 7. Germline CDR1 MNHEY, CDR2 SVGAGI. CDR3 length: 15 residues. CDR3 DNA: TGTGCCAGCAGTTCCACCGGCGGGAGGGGAGAGACCCAGTACTTC. This translates into CASSSTGGRGETQYF.

The CDR3 region has the DNA TGTGCCAGCAGTCAGGGGGTAGCGGTTTACAATGAGCAGTTCTTC. Encoded protein: CASSQGVAVYNEQFF. The gene calls are TRBV6-5 and TRBJ2-1, with TRBD1 as a possible D gene (7 bases). Germline V CDR1 and CDR2: MNHEY, SVGAGI. V shed 5 bases and J shed 4 bases, with 15 bases lying between them. The CDR3 loop spans 15 amino acids.

This clone was seen more than once but under ten times. J is TRBJ2-5 and V is TRBV4-1; 8 positions agree with TRBD2. V lost 1 base to trimming and J lost 3 bases; unmatched junction nucleotides: 4. The CDR3 consists of 15 residues. CDR1 is MGHRA and CDR2 is YSYEKL in the germline V gene. CDR3 in amino acids: CASSQAGTREETQYF. The CDR3 bases are TGCGCCAGCAGCCAAGCGGGGACTAGAGAAGAGACCCAGTACTTC.

V and J are TRBV21-1 and TRBJ2-1; no DNA check was done on the table's D call, TRBD2. TRBV21-1 is a listed pseudogene. The CDR3 consists of 10 residues. The CDR3 sequence is CASSKLRGFF. CDR3 bases: TGTGCCAGCAGCAAACTACGGGGGTTCTTC.

This rearrangement joins TRBV19 to TRBJ1-5; possibly TRBD1 for D (5 bases). This CDR3 contains 15 residues. The V end was cut by 6 bases, the J end by 3 bases, with 15 bases between. Germline V gene sequence: CDR1 LNHDA, CDR2 SQIVND (reference sequence). The CDR3 reads CASRSGLRFNQPQHF. The CDR3 nucleotides read TGTGCCAGTAGATCGGGACTCCGCTTCAATCAGCCCCAGCATTTT.

The genes are TRBV7-3 and TRBJ1-1, with D uncertain. Deletions cut 5 bases from V and 2 bases from J, with 9 bases between. Germline-derived CDR1 and CDR2 are SGHTA and FQGTGA. The CDR3 has 13 amino acids. Here the CDR3 reads CASSIQVNTEAFF. CDR3 bases: TGTGCCAGCAGCATTCAGGTAAACACTGAAGCTTTCTTT.

This rearrangement joins TRBV7-9 to TRBJ1-3; D is perhaps TRBD1 (5 bases). Trimming cost V 6 bases and J 0 bases, with 12 bases left between them. The CDR3 spans 15 residues. Germline loops: CDR1 SEHNR, CDR2 FQNEAQ (reference sequence). The DNA of the CDR3 is TGTGCCAGCAGGGGGGGACCGTACTCTGGAAACACCATATATTTT. Translation gives CASRGGPYSGNTIYF.

In this sample, this clone turned up a few times. The gene calls are TRBV30 and TRBJ1-3; D is undetermined. V dropped 0 bases and J dropped 4 bases, with 7 bases sitting between them. This CDR3 is built from 13 residues. Germline V gene data show CDR1 as GTSNPN and CDR2 as SVGIG (reference sequence). CDR3 loop: CAWSVGPGNTIYF. The CDR3 DNA reads as TGTGCCTGGAGTGTTGGGCCCGGAAACACCATATATTTT.

There are a few counts of this clone. The chain couples TRBV5-4 to TRBJ1-4; the D is unclear. The V and J ends lost 0 bases and 4 bases respectively, with 10 bases between them. The germline gives CDR1 SGHNT, CDR2 YYREEE (reference sequence). The CDR3 runs 15 residues. CDR3 bases: TGTGCCAGCAGCTTGGGAGTCCCGGTTAATGAAAAACTGTTTTTT. It specifies CASSLGVPVNEKLFF. The whole variable domain, remainder taken from reference TRBV5-4 and TRBJ1-4, is ETGVTQSPTHLIKTRGQQVTLRCSSQSGHNTVSWYQQALGQGPQFIFQYYREEENGRGNFPPRFSGLQFPNYSSELNVNALELDDSALYLCASSLGVPVNEKLFFGSGTQLSVL.

CDR3 sequence: CAWTENTNSNQPQHF. In DNA form, the CDR3 reads TGTGCCTGGACGGAAAATACTAATAGCAATCAGCCCCAGCATTTT. This chain uses TRBV30 with TRBJ1-5; D gene uncertain. Per germline, CDR1 GTSNPN and CDR2 SVGIG (reference sequence). V shed 4 bases and J shed 0 bases, with 13 bases lying between them. The CDR3 has 15 amino acids.

This chain links TRBV28 with TRBJ1-1, with 9 bases identical to TRBD1. The CDR3 has 13 residues. Trimming cost V 6 bases and J 11 bases; bases outside gene matches: 10. Germline CDR1 reads MDHEN; CDR2 reads SYDVKM. CDR3 sequence: CASSLRDRDAAFF. In DNA, the CDR3 is TGTGCCAGCAGCCTCCGGGACAGGGATGCGGCTTTCTTT.

The chain joins TRBV19 to TRBJ1-1; D unclear. The CDR3 extends over 14 amino acids. Germline-derived CDR1 and CDR2 are LNHDA and SQIVND (reference sequence). With 6 bases removed from V and 0 bases from J, the gap between germline ends came to 11 bases. The CDR3 region is CASRSRGMNTEAFF. DNA of the CDR3: TGTGCCAGTAGGTCCAGAGGCATGAACACTGAAGCTTTCTTT. Filled out from reference TRBV19 and TRBJ1-1, the complete variable domain reads DGGITQSPKYLFRKEGQNVTLSCEQNLNHDAMYWYRQDPGQGLRLIYYSQIVNDFQKGDIAEGYSVSREKKESFPLTVTSAQKNPTAFYLCASRSRGMNTEAFFGQGTRLTVV.

This chain joins TRBV7-8 and TRBJ2-1; TRBD1 matches 9 bases. CDR3 length: 16 amino acids. The V gene end was trimmed by 6 bases and the J gene end by 7 bases; junction bases not matched to a gene: 13. CDR1 is SGHVS, CDR2 FQNEAQ, per germline. The CDR3 DNA is TGTGCCAGCAGGTCCGATCCGGGACAGGGTGGAAATGAGCAGTTCTTC. It encodes CASRSDPGQGGNEQFF.

The chain is built from TRBV7-2 and TRBJ1-1; D is possibly TRBD1 (6 bases). Germline CDR1 and CDR2: SGHTA and FQGNSA. V lost 0 bases and J lost 4, with 12 bases in between. This CDR3 has 15 residues. The CDR3 loop is CASSLAGQPGTEAFF. The DNA for the CDR3 is TGTGCCAGCAGCTTAGCTGGACAGCCTGGCACTGAAGCTTTCTTT.

This clone came up a few times. The CDR3 DNA follows: TGTGCCAGCAGCGTTCTAGCGGGAGGGTACAATGAGCAGTTCTTC. As protein: CASSVLAGGYNEQFF. This sequence joins TRBV7-9 and TRBJ2-1; 12 bases are a match to TRBD2. Germline V gene sequence: CDR1 SEHNR, CDR2 FQNEAQ (reference sequence). The V gene end was trimmed by 5 bases and the J gene end by 4 bases; junction bases not matched to a gene: 3. The CDR3 consists of 15 residues.

V is TRBV1 and J is TRBJ2-5; the table's TRBD2 call for D was not verified on the DNA. TRBV1 is termed a pseudogene. This CDR3 spans 16 amino acids. The CDR3 protein is CTSRSTSGIYQETQYF. CDR3 in DNA: TGCACCAGCCGGTCGACTAGCGGGATTTACCAAGAGACCCAGTACTTC.

J is TRBJ2-7 and V is TRBV6-6, with D perhaps matching TRBD1 (6 bases). The germline gives CDR1 MNHNY, CDR2 SVGAGI (reference sequence). The CDR3 runs to 16 residues. V was trimmed by 2 bases and J by 3 bases, leaving 17 bases between them. CDR3: CASSYLGAQGDYEQYF. The CDR3, as DNA: TGTGCCAGCAGTTACCTGGGGGCGCAAGGGGACTACGAGCAGTACTTC.

This chain uses TRBV5-4 with TRBJ1-2; 7 bases map to TRBD1. With 3 bases clipped from V and 7 bases from J, the junction kept 9 bases outside the gene matches. The CDR3 extends over 14 amino acids. The germline V gene encodes CDR1 SGHNT and CDR2 YYREEE (reference sequence). CDR3 amino acids: CASSWGREGAGYTF. Written as DNA, the CDR3 is TGTGCCAGCAGCTGGGGAAGAGAGGGGGCTGGCTACACCTTC. Drawing the rest from reference TRBV5-4 and TRBJ1-2, the complete variable domain is ETGVTQSPTHLIKTRGQQVTLRCSSQSGHNTVSWYQQALGQGPQFIFQYYREEENGRGNFPPRFSGLQFPNYSSELNVNALELDDSALYLCASSWGREGAGYTFGSGTRLTVV.

The rearrangement uses TRBV29-1 and TRBJ2-7; 7 positions agree with TRBD2. This CDR3 spans 11 amino acids. V shed 7 bases and J 3 bases; nucleotides not matched to a gene: 3. The germline CDR1 and CDR2 sequences are SQVTM and ANQGSEA. As DNA, the CDR3 is TGCAGCGGAGCTAGCGGCTACGAGCAGTACTTC. This encodes CSGASGYEQYF.

J is TRBJ2-1 and V is TRBV5-6, with D tentatively TRBD2 (6 bases). This CDR3 has 16 residues. The ends were cut back, 6 bases at V and 2 bases at J, with 18 bases in the middle. Germline V CDR1 and CDR2: SGHDT, YYEEEE. CDR3 in amino acids: CASTPSHSGPYNEQFF. The CDR3 nucleotides read TGTGCCAGCACCCCCTCCCATAGCGGACCCTACAATGAGCAGTTCTTC.

V and J are TRBV28 and TRBJ2-7, with 7 bases lining up with TRBD2. This CDR3 comprises 15 residues. Germline values: CDR1 MDHEN, CDR2 SYDVKM. The V and J ends lost 1 base and 7 bases, in that order; junction bases with no gene match: 10. The CDR3: CASSLSGTGGGEQYF. The DNA of the CDR3 is TGTGCCAGCAGTTTATCCGGGACGGGGGGTGGTGAGCAGTACTTC.

The V and J genes are TRBV20-1 and TRBJ1-1; D may be TRBD1 (6 bases). This CDR3 spans 11 amino acids. V was pared by 6 bases and J by 6 bases, with 11 bases between. Germline CDR1 reads DFQATT; CDR2 reads SNEGSKA (reference sequence). CDR3 sequence (DNA): TGCAGTGCCTGGACAGCCGCTGAAGCTTTCTTT. It translates to CSAWTAAEAFF.

V is TRBV7-2 and J is TRBJ2-3; TRBD2 matches at 10 bases. This CDR3 spans 15 amino acids. Trimming removed 2 bases from V and 8 bases from J; junction bases left unmatched: 7. Germline CDR1 is SGHTA and CDR2 is FQGNSA. The CDR3 sequence is CASSLSGRAEGTQYF. The CDR3 nucleotides are TGTGCCAGCAGCTTAAGCGGGAGGGCCGAGGGTACGCAGTATTTT.